A selection of T cell receptor beta chains follows, all from one sample in a study of beta chain features in type 1 diabetes. Profiled with immunoSEQ multiplex PCR; TCRdb holds only in-frame clones, not every one. Of 360,000 or so clones in the sample, around a fifth were seen once. Input material: naive CD4+ T cells from blood. These receptors all stem from a woman in her late teens or twenties in good health. CDR3s include the opening cysteine and the closing phenylalanine or tryptophan. Each record gives: J gene, V gene, CDR3 length, D gene, clone size, CDR3 protein, CDR3 DNA. D genes are given only for firm matches. The listing skips clone size in some rows; elsewhere it reads once, few, many or a size class.

j_call: TRBJ2-3; v_call: TRBV5-1; cdr3_length: 17; d_call: TRBD2; clone_size: .; cdr3_aa: CASSLTSGGALTDTQYF; cdr3_nt: TGCGCCAGCAGCTTGACTAGCGGGGGGGCCTTGACAGATACGCAGTATTTT
j_call: TRBJ2-7; v_call: TRBV7-9; cdr3_length: 18; d_call: TRBD1; clone_size: .; cdr3_aa: CASSPGQGRYYGSYEQYF; cdr3_nt: TGTGCCAGCAGCCCGGGACAGGGAAGGTACTACGGGTCCTACGAGCAGTACTTC
j_call: TRBJ1-5; v_call: TRBV7-8; cdr3_length: 14; d_call: .; clone_size: .; cdr3_aa: CASSSQGRDQPQHF; cdr3_nt: TGTGCCAGCAGCTCCCAGGGCAGGGATCAGCCCCAGCATTTT
j_call: TRBJ2-7; v_call: TRBV5-1; cdr3_length: 13; d_call: .; clone_size: .; cdr3_aa: CASSLDYPYEQYF; cdr3_nt: TGCGCCAGCAGCCTAGACTACCCCTACGAGCAGTACTTC
j_call: TRBJ2-3; v_call: TRBV7-2; cdr3_length: 15; d_call: TRBD2; clone_size: .; cdr3_aa: CASSLRLAGGDTQYF; cdr3_nt: TGTGCCAGCAGCTTAAGGCTAGCGGGGGGAGATACGCAGTATTTT
j_call: TRBJ1-1; v_call: TRBV5-1; cdr3_length: 13; d_call: .; clone_size: .; cdr3_aa: CASSLAGFTEAFF; cdr3_nt: TGCGCCAGCAGCTTGGCGGGGTTCACTGAAGCTTTCTTT
j_call: TRBJ2-1; v_call: TRBV5-1; cdr3_length: 11; d_call: .; clone_size: once; cdr3_aa: CASMGANEQFF; cdr3_nt: TGCGCCAGCATGGGGGCCAATGAGCAGTTCTTC
j_call: TRBJ2-3; v_call: TRBV5-1; cdr3_length: 13; d_call: .; clone_size: few; cdr3_aa: CASSEGGTDTQYF; cdr3_nt: TGCGCCAGCAGCGAAGGGGGCACAGATACGCAGTATTTT
j_call: TRBJ2-7; v_call: TRBV5-4; cdr3_length: 12; d_call: .; clone_size: few; cdr3_aa: CASSKGLYEQYF; cdr3_nt: TGTGCCAGCAGCAAGGGGTTGTACGAGCAGTACTTC
j_call: TRBJ2-7; v_call: TRBV30; cdr3_length: 12; d_call: .; clone_size: .; cdr3_aa: CAWGRETYEQYF; cdr3_nt: TGTGCCTGGGGCCGGGAGACCTACGAGCAGTACTTC
j_call: TRBJ1-1; v_call: TRBV29-1; cdr3_length: 18; d_call: .; clone_size: .; cdr3_aa: CSVDPFDQPLWRNTEAFF; cdr3_nt: TGCAGCGTTGATCCTTTCGACCAGCCCCTATGGAGGAACACTGAAGCTTTCTTT
j_call: TRBJ2-1; v_call: TRBV29-1; cdr3_length: 12; d_call: TRBD1; clone_size: .; cdr3_aa: CSSRTGGGEQFF; cdr3_nt: TGCAGCTCCCGGACAGGGGGAGGTGAGCAGTTCTTC
j_call: TRBJ1-3; v_call: TRBV5-1; cdr3_length: 15; d_call: .; clone_size: .; cdr3_aa: CASSLAGDSGNTIYF; cdr3_nt: TGCGCCAGCAGCTTGGCCGGGGACTCTGGAAACACCATATATTTT
j_call: TRBJ1-1; v_call: TRBV6-6; cdr3_length: 13; d_call: .; clone_size: .; cdr3_aa: CASSPEVAAEAFF; cdr3_nt: TGTGCCAGCAGCCCGGAGGTGGCCGCTGAAGCTTTCTTT
j_call: TRBJ2-7; v_call: TRBV18; cdr3_length: 12; d_call: .; clone_size: few; cdr3_aa: CASSGDGEHQYF; cdr3_nt: TGTGCCAGCTCGGGCGACGGGGAACATCAGTACTTC
j_call: TRBJ2-5; v_call: TRBV6-6; cdr3_length: 11; d_call: .; clone_size: .; cdr3_aa: CASSYQETQYF; cdr3_nt: TGTGCCAGCAGTTACCAGGAGACCCAGTACTTC
j_call: TRBJ1-2; v_call: TRBV10-3; cdr3_length: 13; d_call: .; clone_size: few; cdr3_aa: CAISEGQNYGYTF; cdr3_nt: TGTGCCATCAGTGAGGGACAGAACTATGGCTACACCTTC
j_call: TRBJ2-3; v_call: TRBV5-4; cdr3_length: 17; d_call: .; clone_size: .; cdr3_aa: CASSLVGRSGSADTQYF; cdr3_nt: TGTGCCAGCAGCTTGGTTGGTAGGAGTGGAAGTGCAGATACGCAGTATTTT
j_call: TRBJ2-5; v_call: TRBV4-2; cdr3_length: 15; d_call: TRBD2; clone_size: few; cdr3_aa: CASSPLTSGGETQYF; cdr3_nt: TGTGCCAGCAGCCCGCTAACTAGCGGGGGAGAGACCCAGTACTTC
j_call: TRBJ2-7; v_call: TRBV7-9; cdr3_length: 14; d_call: TRBD1; clone_size: .; cdr3_aa: CASSDTGGADEQYF; cdr3_nt: TGTGCCAGCAGCGACACAGGGGGCGCGGACGAGCAGTACTTC
j_call: TRBJ1-2; v_call: TRBV30; cdr3_length: 14; d_call: .; clone_size: few; cdr3_aa: CAWSTGRGNYGYTF; cdr3_nt: TGTGCCTGGAGTACAGGGAGGGGGAACTATGGCTACACCTTC
j_call: TRBJ2-7; v_call: TRBV4-1; cdr3_length: 15; d_call: TRBD1; clone_size: .; cdr3_aa: CASRQGPGQGYEQYF; cdr3_nt: TGCGCCAGCAGACAAGGCCCGGGACAGGGCTACGAGCAGTACTTC
j_call: TRBJ2-7; v_call: TRBV19; cdr3_length: 15; d_call: TRBD2; clone_size: few; cdr3_aa: CASSRISGDPYEQYF; cdr3_nt: TGTGCCAGTAGTCGTATTAGCGGGGATCCCTACGAGCAGTACTTC
j_call: TRBJ2-3; v_call: TRBV5-4; cdr3_length: 13; d_call: .; clone_size: few; cdr3_aa: CALGGQGTDTQYF; cdr3_nt: TGTGCCCTCGGGGGGCAGGGCACAGATACGCAGTATTTT